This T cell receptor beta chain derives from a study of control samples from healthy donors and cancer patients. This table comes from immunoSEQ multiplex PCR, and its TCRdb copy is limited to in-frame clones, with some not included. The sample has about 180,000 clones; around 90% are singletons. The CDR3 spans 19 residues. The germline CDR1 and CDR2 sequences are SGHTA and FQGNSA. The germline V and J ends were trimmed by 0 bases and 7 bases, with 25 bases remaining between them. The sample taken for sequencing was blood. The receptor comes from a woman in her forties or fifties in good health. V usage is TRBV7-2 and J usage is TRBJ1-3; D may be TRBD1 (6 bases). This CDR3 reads CASSLALTRTSLQGNTIYF. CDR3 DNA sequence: TGTGCCAGCAGCTTAGCCTTAACGAGGACGTCACTCCAGGGGAACACCATATATTTT.